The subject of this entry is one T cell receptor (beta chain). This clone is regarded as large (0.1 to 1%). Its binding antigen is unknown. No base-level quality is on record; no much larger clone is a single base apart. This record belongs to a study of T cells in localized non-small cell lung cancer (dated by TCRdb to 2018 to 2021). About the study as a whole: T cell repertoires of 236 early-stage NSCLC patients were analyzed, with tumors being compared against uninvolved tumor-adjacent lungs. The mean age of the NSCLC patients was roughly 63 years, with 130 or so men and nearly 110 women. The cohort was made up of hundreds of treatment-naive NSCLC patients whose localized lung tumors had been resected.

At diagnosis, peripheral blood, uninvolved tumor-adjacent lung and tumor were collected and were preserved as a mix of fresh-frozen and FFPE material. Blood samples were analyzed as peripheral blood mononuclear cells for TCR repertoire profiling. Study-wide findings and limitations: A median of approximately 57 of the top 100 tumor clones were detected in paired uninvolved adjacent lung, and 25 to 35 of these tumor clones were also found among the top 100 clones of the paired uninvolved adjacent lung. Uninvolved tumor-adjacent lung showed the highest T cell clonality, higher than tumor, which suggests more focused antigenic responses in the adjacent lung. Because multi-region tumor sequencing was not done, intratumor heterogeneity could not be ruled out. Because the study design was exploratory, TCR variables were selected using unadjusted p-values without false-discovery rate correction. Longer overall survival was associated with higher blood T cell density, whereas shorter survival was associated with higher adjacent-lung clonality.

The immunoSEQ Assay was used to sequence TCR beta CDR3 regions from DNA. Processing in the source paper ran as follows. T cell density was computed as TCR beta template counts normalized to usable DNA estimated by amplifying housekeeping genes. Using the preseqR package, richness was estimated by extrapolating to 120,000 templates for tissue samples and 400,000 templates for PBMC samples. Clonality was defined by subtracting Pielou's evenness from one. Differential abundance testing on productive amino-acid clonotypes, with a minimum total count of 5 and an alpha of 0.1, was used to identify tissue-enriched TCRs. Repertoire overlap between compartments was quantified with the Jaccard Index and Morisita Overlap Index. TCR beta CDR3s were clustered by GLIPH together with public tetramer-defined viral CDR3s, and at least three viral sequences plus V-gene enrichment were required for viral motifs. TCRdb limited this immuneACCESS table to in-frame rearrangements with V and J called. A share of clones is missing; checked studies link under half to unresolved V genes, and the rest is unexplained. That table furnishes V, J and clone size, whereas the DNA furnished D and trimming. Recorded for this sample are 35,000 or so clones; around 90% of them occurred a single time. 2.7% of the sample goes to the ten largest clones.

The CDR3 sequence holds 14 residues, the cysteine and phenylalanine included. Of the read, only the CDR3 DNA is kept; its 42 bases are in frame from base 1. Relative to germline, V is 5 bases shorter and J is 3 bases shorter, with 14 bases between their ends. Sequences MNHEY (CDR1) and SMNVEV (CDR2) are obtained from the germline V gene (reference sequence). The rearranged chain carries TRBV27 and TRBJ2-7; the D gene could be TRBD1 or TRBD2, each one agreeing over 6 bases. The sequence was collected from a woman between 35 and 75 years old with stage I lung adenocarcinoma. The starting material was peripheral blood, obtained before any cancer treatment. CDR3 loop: CASSKVGGFYEQYF. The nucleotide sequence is TGTGCCAGCAGTAAGGTGGGGGGCTTCTACGAGCAGTACTTC.